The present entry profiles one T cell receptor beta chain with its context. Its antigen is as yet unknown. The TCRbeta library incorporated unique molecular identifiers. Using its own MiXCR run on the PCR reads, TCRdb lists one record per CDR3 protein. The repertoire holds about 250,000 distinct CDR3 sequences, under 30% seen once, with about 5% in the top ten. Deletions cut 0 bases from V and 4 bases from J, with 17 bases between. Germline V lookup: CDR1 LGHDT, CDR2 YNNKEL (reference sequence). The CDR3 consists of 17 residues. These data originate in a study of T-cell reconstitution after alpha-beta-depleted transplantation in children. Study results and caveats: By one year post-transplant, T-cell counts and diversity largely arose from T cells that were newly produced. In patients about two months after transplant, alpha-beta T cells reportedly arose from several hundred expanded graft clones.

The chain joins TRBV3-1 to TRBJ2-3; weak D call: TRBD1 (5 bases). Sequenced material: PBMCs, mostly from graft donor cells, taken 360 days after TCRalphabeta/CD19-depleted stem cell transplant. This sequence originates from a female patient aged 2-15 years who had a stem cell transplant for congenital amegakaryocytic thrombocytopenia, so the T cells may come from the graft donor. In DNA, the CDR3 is TGTGCCAGCAGCCAAGATTCAGGGCCCTTTAGTGCAGATACGCAGTATTTT. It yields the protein CASSQDSGPFSADTQYF.